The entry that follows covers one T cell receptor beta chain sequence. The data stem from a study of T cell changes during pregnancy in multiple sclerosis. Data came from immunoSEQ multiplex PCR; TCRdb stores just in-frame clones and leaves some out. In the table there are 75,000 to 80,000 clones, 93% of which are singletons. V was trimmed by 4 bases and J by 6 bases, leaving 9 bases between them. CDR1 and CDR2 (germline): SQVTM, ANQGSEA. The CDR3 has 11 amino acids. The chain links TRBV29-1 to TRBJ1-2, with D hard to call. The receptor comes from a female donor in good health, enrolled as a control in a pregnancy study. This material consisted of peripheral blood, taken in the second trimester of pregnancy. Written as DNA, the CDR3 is TGCAGCGTTGGCCACGCTAATGGCTACACCTTC. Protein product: CSVGHANGYTF.